The TCR beta chain described here comes from a study of cytomegalovirus exposure and HLA in healthy donors. Background on the study: A prior study identified 117 million unique TCR beta sequences from about 180 million T cells. Whole-study findings and limits: By a later analysis, the bulk of CMV-associated TCR beta chains appeared HLA-restricted. Sequencing depth across donors, presence/absence analyses assumed, was roughly uniform.

With respect to this clone: The antigen remains undetermined.

The CDR3 runs to 13 residues. Germline CDR1 reads MGHRA; CDR2 reads YSYEKL. With 60 Vbeta and 13 Jbeta primers, the PCR was carried out. Profiled with immunoSEQ multiplex PCR; TCRdb holds only in-frame clones, not every one. The sample records some 130,000 clones, around four fifths being singletons. The sample taken for sequencing was PBMCs. The chain has TRBV4-1 and TRBJ2-5; no firm D call. Near its end, the DNA agrees better with TRBJ2-7, so the J call may be wrong. The clonotype originates from a male donor in good health and CMV-seronegative. This chain's CDR3 is CASSLERHYEQYF. For the CDR3, the DNA is TGCGCCAGCAGCCTTGAACGGCACTACGAGCAGTACTTC.